Each of the 5 T cell receptor beta chains below was sequenced from the same sample in a study of regulatory T cells in long-lasting Graves disease. As for time point: newly diagnosed GD, antithyroid drugs for less than 3 months. Extracted RNA from PBMCs served as the source of the TCR library. According to the study, TCR beta libraries were built with iRepertoire HTBI primers and CDR3-region Arm-PCR. MiXCR was run by TCRdb on the multiplex PCR reads, yielding one entry per CDR3 protein. The table shows roughly 350,000 distinct CDR3 sequences, with about 17% occurring only once. This same sample was also taken into another study, of T cells in Graves' hyperthyroidism and ophthalmopathy.

Sequences were derived from peripheral blood mononuclear cells (PBMCs), sampled at new diagnosis, from a patient treated with antithyroid drugs. All receptors derive from a woman between 18 and 29 years old with Graves disease.

This clonotype was found many times. This sequence joins TRBV30 and TRBJ1-1, with a weak D call TRBD1 (6 bases). Germline V lookup: CDR1 GTSNPN, CDR2 SVGIG (reference sequence). Trimming took 3 bases from V and 1 from J, leaving 9 bases between them. The CDR3 totals 13 residues. CDR3 DNA: TGTGCCTGGAGAAAGGGGGGGAACACTGAAGCTTTCTTT. Encoded protein: CAWRKGGNTEAFF.

This clonotype was seen at least ten times. The V call is TRBV28, the J call TRBJ1-5; no reliable D call. Germline V CDR1 and CDR2: MDHEN, SYDVKM. The V end lost 6 bases, the J end lost 1 base, and 13 bases lay between the germline ends. The CDR3 length is 15 residues. The CDR3 DNA reads as TGTGCCAGCAGGCCACTAGGCATCAGCAATCAGCCCCAGCATTTT. Translating gives CASRPLGISNQPQHF.

For this clonotype: This CDR3 fails to terminate in the conserved phenylalanine or tryptophan, so it likely reflects a read error. This chain uses TRBV2 with TRBJ1-1; no clear D gene. CDR3 size: 14 residues. Germline loops: CDR1 SNHLY, CDR2 FYNNEI. V gave up 4 bases and J gave up 0 bases, with 9 bases separating them. The CDR3 DNA reads as TGTGCCAGCAGTGTAGGATTATTGAACACTGAAGCTTTCTCT. It codes for CASSVGLLNTEAFS.

This clonotype was counted at least ten times. The chain links TRBV7-8 to TRBJ1-5; a possible D gene is TRBD1 (5 bases). CDR1 is SGHVS and CDR2 is FQNEAQ in the germline V gene. CDR3 size: 17 residues. Trimming cost V 2 bases and J 0 bases, with 14 bases left between them. The CDR3 spells CASSLRQGIYSNQPQHF. DNA for the CDR3: TGTGCCAGCAGCTTAAGGCAGGGTATCTATAGCAATCAGCCCCAGCATTTT.

The J gene is TRBJ1-6, the V gene TRBV5-1; weak D call: TRBD1 (6 bases). The CDR3 runs 15 residues. The V gene lost 1 base and the J gene lost 8 bases, with 13 bases spanning the gap. CDR1 and CDR2 from the germline V gene are SGHRS and YFSETQ. CDR3 amino acids: CASSLSGVVDSPLHF. CDR3 nucleotides: TGCGCCAGCAGCTTGTCAGGGGTTGTAGATTCACCCCTCCACTTT.